Below, one T cell receptor (beta chain) is given with its context. This clone's antigen is unknown. Library method: 5' RACE. Preparation of each TCR library used around 3.5 ug of total RNA. For each sample, cDNA was synthesized in eight separate reactions using SMARTScribe reverse transcriptase. Unique molecular identifiers containing a 6-nucleotide sample barcode were introduced through template switching during cDNA synthesis. TCRalpha and TCRbeta cDNA was amplified by two nested PCRs of roughly 16 and 10 cycles, with bead purification after each PCR. Before amplification, the cDNA was both treated with uracil DNA-glycosylase and purified with the QIAquick PCR purification kit. In the second PCR, Illumina TruSeq-compatible adapters and sample-specific barcodes were added. Library quality and concentration were assessed using TapeStation and Qubit, and approximately 5 ng of each library was pooled. Sequencing of the pooled libraries was done on an Illumina HiSeq2500 single-index Rapid Run using custom sequencing primers and 2 x 100 bp reads. In the paper's pipeline: MiGEC version 1.2.6 was used for UMI-based consensus assembly, which corrected PCR and sequencing errors. V(D)J alignment, clonotype assembly and CDR3 extraction were performed with MiXCR version 2.1.1. Gene usage, clonotype sharing and MAIT/NKT TCR abundance were normalised by analysing the top 1000, 10 000 and 20 000 clonotypes per sample. After downsampling to 27 000 UMIs, diversity was calculated as the inverse Simpson index using the vegan R package. Paired Mann-Whitney U tests on discordant twin pairs were used, with Benjamini-Hochberg multiple-testing correction. TCRdb reprocessed the reads into one record per CDR3 protein sequence, lacking DNA. TCRdb, not the original authors, processed these V and J calls. The sample table gives 310,000 or so distinct CDR3 sequences. The top ten hold roughly 2% of the sample.

This entry is derived from a study of monozygotic twins with inflammatory bowel disease (dated by TCRdb to between 2018 and 2020). About the study as a whole: The complete study included approximately 30 monozygotic twin pairs: 19 IBD-discordant Danish pairs and nine German pairs, of which four were IBD-concordant and five were IBD-discordant. Within discordant pairs, disease-associated traits were sought mainly by comparing IBD patients with their genetically identical healthy co-twins. Each individual had, on average, about 151 000 unique TCRalpha sequences and 181 000 unique TCRbeta sequences available for analysis.

From each donor, a roughly 2.5 ml peripheral blood sample was collected into PAXgene tubes and stored at -80 degrees C. Total RNA was isolated from whole blood with the PAXgene blood miRNA kit on an automated QIAcube, without T cell sorting. Peripheral blood from monozygotic twin pairs, either concordant or discordant for inflammatory bowel disease, underwent deep TCRalpha and TCRbeta repertoire profiling that used unique molecular barcoding. For every twin pair, smoking habits were documented, and each individual was categorised as a current, former or never smoker. The germline V gene (reference sequence) specifies LNHDA as CDR1 and SQIVND as CDR2. From the cysteine through the phenylalanine, the CDR3 covers 11 amino acids. No DNA sequence was recorded. The investigation overall reported the following: Distinction between different T cell subtypes could not be achieved in the analysis. Because patients received different immunosuppressive treatments, the repertoires may have picked up extra background noise and variability between individuals. Repertoire similarity did not differ between concordant and discordant twins, which could be due to limited statistical power. IBD patients shared fewer clonotypes with other individuals than healthy twins did, most markedly in patients showing signs of disease activity. The results gave no support for a single strong signal or clonotype linked to IBD. IBD patients had lower TCRbeta repertoire diversity, measured by the inverse Simpson index, than their healthy co-twins.

Sequencing input: blood. This sequence uses TRBV19 and TRBJ2-3. The source is a human donor with ulcerative colitis or Crohn's disease, or a healthy co-twin of an affected twin (not recorded which). The CDR3 is CASSTEDTQYF.